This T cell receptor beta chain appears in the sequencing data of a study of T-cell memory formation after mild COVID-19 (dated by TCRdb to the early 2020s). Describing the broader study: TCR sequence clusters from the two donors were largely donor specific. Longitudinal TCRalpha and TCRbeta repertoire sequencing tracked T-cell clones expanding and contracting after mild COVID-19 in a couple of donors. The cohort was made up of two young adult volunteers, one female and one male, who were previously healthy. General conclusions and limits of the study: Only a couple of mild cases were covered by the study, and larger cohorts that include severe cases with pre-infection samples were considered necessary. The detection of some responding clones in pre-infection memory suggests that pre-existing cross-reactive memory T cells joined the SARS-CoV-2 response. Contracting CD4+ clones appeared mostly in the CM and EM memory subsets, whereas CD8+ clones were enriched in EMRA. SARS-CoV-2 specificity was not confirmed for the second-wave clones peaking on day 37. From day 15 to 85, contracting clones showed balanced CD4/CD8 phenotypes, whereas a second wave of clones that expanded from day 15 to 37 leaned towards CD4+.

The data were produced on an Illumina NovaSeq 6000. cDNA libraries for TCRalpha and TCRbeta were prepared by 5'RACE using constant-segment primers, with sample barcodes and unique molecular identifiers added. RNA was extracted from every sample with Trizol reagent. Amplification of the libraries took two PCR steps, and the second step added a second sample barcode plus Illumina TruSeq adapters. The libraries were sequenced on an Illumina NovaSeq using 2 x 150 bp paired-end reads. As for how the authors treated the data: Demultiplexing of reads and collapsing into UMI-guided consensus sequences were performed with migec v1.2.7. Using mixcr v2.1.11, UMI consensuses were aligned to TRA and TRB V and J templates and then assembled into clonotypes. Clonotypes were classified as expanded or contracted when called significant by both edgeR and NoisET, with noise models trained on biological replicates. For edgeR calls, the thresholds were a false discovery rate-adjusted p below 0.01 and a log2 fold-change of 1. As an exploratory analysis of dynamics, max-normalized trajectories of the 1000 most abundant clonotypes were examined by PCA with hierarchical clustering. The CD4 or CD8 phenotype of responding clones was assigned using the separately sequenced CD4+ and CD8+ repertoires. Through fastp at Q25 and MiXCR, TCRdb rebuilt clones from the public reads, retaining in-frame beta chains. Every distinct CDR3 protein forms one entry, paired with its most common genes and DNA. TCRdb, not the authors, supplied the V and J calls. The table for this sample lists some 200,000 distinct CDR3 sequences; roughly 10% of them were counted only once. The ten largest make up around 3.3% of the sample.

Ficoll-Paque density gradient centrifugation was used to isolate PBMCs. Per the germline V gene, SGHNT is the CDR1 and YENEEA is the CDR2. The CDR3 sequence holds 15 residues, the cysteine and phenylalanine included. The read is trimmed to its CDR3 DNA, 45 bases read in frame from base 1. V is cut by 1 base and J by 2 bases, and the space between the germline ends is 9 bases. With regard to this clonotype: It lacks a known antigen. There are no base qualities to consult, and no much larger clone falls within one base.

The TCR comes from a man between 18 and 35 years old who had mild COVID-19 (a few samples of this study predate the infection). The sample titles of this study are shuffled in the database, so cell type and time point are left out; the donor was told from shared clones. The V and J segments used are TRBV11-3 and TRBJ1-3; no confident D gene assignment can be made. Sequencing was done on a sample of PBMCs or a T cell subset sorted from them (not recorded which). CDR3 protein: CASSLGPEAGNTIYF. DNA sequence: TGTGCCAGCAGCTTAGGTCCAGAGGCTGGAAACACCATATATTTT.